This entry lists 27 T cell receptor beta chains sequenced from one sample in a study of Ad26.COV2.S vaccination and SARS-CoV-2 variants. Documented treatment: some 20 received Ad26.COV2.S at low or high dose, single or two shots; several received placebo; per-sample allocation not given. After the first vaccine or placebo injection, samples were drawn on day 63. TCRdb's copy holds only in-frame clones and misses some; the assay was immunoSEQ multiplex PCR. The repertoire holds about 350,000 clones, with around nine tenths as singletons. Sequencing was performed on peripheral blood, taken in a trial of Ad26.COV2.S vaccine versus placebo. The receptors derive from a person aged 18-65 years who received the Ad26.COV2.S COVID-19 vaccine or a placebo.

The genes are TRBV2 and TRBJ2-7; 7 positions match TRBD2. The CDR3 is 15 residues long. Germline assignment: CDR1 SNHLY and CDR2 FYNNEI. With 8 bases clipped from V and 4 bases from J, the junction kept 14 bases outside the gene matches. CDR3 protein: CASYTRRGNRYEQYF. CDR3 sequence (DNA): TGTGCCAGCTACACCCGGCGGGGGAATCGATACGAGCAGTACTTC.

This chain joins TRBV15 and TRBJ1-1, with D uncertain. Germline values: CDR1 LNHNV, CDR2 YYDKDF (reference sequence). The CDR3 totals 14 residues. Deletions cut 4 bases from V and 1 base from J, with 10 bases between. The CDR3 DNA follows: TGTGCCACCAGCATTCCAGATCAGAACACTGAAGCTTTCTTT. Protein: CATSIPDQNTEAFF.

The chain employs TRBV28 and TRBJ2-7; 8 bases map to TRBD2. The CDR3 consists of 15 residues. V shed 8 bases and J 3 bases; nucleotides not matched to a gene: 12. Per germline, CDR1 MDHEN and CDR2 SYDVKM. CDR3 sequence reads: CASCQLAVKFYEQYF. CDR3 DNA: TGTGCCAGCTGCCAACTAGCGGTCAAATTCTACGAGCAGTACTTC.

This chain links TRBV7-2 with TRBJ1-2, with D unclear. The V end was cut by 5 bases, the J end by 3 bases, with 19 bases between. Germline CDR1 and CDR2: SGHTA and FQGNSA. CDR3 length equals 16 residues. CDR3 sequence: CASSPSGGRMDYGYTF. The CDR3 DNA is TGTGCCAGCAGCCCCTCGGGTGGGCGTATGGACTATGGCTACACCTTC.

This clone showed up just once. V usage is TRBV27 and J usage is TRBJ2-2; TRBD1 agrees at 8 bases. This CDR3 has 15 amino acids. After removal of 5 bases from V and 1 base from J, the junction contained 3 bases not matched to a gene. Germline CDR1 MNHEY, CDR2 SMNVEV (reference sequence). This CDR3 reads CASSKGTGNTGELFF. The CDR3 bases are TGTGCCAGCAGTAAGGGGACAGGGAACACCGGGGAGCTGTTTTTT.

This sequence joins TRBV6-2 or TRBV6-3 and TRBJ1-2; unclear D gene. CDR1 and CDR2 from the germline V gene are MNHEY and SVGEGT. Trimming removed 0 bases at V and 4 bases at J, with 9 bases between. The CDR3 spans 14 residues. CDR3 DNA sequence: TGTGCCAGCAGTTACTCGGCCCGGCTCTATGGCTACACCTTC. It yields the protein CASSYSARLYGYTF.

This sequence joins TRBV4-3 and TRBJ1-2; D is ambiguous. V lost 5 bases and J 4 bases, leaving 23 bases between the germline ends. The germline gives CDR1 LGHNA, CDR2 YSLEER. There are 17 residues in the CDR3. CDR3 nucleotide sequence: TGCGCCAGCAGCGGATCGAAAGGGAAGGGATTTATCTATGGCTACACCTTC. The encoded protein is CASSGSKGKGFIYGYTF.

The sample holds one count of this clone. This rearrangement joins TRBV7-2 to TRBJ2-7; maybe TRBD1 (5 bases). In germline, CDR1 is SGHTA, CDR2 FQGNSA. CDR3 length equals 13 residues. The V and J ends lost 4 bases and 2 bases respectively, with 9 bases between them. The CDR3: CASSSRDAYEQYF. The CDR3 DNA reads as TGTGCCAGCAGCTCCAGGGATGCCTACGAGCAGTACTTC.

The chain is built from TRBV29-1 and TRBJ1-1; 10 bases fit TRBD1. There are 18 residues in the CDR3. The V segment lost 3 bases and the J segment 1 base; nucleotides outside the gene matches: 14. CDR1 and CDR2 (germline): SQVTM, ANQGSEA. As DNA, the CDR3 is TGCAGCGTTGACCCACGAGGGACAGGGGACATCCCGAACACTGAAGCTTTCTTT. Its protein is CSVDPRGTGDIPNTEAFF.

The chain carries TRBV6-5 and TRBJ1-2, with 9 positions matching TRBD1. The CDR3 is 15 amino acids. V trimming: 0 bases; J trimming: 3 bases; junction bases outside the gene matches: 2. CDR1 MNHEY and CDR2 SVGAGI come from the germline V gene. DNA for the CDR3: TGTGCCAGCAGTTACTCGGGACAGGGTTACTATGGCTACACCTTC. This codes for CASSYSGQGYYGYTF.

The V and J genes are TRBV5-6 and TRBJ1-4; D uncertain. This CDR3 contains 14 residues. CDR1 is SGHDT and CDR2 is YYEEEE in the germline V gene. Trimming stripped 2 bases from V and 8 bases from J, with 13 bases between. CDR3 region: CASSLTEGREKLFF. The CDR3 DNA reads TGTGCCAGCAGCTTAACAGAGGGCAGGGAAAAACTGTTTTTT.

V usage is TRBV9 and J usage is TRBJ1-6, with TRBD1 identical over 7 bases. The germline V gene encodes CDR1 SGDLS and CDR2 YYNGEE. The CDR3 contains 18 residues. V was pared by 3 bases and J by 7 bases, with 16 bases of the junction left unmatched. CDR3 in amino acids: CASSGNPSGGLKNSPLHF. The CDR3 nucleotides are TGTGCCAGCAGCGGCAACCCCTCAGGGGGACTTAAAAATTCACCCCTCCACTTT. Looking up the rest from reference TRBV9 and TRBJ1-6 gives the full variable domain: DSGVTQTPKHLITATGQRVTLRCSPRSGDLSVYWYQQSLDQGLQFLIQYYNGEERAKGNILERFSAQQFPDLHSELNLSSLELGDSALYFCASSGNPSGGLKNSPLHFGNGTRLTVT.

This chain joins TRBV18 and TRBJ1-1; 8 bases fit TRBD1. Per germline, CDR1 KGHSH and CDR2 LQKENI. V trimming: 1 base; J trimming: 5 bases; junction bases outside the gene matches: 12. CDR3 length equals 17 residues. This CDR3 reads CASSPQTGGAEVTEAFF. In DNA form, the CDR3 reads TGTGCCAGCTCACCACAAACAGGGGGAGCCGAGGTAACTGAAGCTTTCTTT.

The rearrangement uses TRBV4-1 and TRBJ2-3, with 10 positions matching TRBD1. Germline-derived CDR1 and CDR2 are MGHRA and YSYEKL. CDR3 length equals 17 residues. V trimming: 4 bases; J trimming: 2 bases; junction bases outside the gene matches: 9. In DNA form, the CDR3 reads TGCGCCAGCAGCCTTAGCGGGACAGGGGCTCACACAGATACGCAGTATTTT. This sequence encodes CASSLSGTGAHTDTQYF.

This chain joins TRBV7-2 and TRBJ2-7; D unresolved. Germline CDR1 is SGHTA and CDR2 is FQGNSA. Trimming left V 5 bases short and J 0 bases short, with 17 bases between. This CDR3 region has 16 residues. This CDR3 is CASSLFLGTGSYEQYF. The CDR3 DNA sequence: TGTGCCAGCAGCCTATTTCTGGGTACGGGCTCCTACGAGCAGTACTTC.

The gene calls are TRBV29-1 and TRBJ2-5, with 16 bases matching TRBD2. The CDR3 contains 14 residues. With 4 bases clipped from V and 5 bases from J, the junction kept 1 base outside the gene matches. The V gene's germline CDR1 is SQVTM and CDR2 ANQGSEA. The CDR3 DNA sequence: TGCAGCGTTGCGGGACTAGCGGGAGGGGAGACCCAGTACTTC. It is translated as CSVAGLAGGETQYF. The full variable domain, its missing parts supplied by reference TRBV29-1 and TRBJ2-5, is SAVISQKPSRDICQRGTSLTIQCQVDSQVTMMFWYRQQPGQSLTLIATANQGSEATYESGFVIDKFPISRPNLTFSTLTVSNMSPEDSSIYLCSVAGLAGGETQYFGPGTRLLVL.

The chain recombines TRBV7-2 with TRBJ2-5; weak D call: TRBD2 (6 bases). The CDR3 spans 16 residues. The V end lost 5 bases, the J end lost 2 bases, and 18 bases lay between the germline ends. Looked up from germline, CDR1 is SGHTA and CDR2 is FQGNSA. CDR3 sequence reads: CASSPGPGRGQETQYF. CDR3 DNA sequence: TGTGCCAGCAGCCCAGGGCCCGGACGGGGGCAAGAGACCCAGTACTTC.

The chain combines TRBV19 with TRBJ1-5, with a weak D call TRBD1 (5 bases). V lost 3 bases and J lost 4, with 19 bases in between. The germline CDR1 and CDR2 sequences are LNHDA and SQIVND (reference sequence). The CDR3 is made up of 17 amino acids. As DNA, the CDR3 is TGTGCCAGTAGTATTTTGAGGGGAAGTAAGGGGAATCAGCCCCAGCATTTT. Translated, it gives CASSILRGSKGNQPQHF.

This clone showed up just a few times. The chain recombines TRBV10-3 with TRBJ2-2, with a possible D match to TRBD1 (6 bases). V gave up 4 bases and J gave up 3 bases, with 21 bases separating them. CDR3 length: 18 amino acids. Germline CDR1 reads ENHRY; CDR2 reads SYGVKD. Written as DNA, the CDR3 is TGTGCCATCAGTGTGGGGTGGATTGGGGGCGCCGACACCGGGGAGCTGTTTTTT. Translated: CAISVGWIGGADTGELFF.

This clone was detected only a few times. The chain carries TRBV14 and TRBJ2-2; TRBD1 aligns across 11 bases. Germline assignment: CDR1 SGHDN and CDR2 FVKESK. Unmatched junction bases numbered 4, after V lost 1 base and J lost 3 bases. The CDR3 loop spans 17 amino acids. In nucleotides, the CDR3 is TGTGCCAGCAGCCAAGGGACAGGGGGCTGGGACACCGGGGAGCTGTTTTTT. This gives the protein CASSQGTGGWDTGELFF.

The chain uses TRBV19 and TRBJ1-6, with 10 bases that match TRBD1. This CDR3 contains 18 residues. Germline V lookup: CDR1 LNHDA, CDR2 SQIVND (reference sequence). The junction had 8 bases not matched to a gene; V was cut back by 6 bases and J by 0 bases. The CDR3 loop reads CASRDRGRSVSYNSPLHF. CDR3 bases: TGTGCCAGTAGAGACAGGGGGCGATCCGTCTCCTATAATTCACCCCTCCACTTT.

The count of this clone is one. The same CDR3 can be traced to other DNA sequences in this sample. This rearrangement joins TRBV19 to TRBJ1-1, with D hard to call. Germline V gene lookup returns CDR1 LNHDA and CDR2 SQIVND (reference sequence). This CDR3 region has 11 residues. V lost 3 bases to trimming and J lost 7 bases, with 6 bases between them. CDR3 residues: CASSIQVEAFF. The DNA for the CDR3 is TGTGCCAGTAGTATTCAGGTTGAAGCTTTCTTT.

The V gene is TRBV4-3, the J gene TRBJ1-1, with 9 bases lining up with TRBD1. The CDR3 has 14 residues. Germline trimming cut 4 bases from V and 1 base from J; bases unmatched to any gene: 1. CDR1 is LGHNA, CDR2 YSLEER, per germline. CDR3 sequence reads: CASSPDRGNTEAFF. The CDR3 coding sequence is TGCGCCAGCAGCCCGGACAGGGGGAACACTGAAGCTTTCTTT.

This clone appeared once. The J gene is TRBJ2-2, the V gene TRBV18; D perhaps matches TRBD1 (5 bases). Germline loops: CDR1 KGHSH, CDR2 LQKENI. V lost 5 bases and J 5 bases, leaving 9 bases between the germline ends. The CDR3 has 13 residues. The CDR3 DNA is TGTGCCAGCTCATCAGGGATTACCGGGGAGCTGTTTTTT. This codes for CASSSGITGELFF.

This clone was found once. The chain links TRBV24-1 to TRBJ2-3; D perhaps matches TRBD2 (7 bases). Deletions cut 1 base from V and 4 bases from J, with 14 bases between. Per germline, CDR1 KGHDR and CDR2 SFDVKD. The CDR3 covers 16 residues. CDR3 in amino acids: CATSDLNGGQADTQYF. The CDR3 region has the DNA TGTGCCACCAGTGATTTAAACGGGGGGCAGGCAGATACGCAGTATTTT.

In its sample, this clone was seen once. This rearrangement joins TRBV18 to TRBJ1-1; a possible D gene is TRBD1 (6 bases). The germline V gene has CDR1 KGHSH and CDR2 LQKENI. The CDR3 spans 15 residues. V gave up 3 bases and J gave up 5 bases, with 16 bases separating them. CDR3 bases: TGTGCCAGCTCACCTAGAAGGGAGGGGGATACTGAAGCTTTCTTT. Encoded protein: CASSPRREGDTEAFF.

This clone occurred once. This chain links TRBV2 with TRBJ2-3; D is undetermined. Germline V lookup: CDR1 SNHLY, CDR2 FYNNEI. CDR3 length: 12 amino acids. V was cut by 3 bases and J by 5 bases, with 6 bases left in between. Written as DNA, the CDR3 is TGTGCCAGCAGTGAGTTAGAAGATACGCAGTATTTT. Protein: CASSELEDTQYF.